This T cell receptor (beta chain) stems from a study of blood T cell repertoires in COVID-19. Study information: Acute and convalescent COVID-19 specimens originated in the United States, Italy and Spain.

Profiled with immunoSEQ multiplex PCR; TCRdb holds only in-frame clones, not every one. The sample has under 250,000 clones, 88% seen once; the top ten hold roughly 2.5%. The CDR3 has 11 residues. Germline values: CDR1 SGHTA, CDR2 FQGTGA. V was cut by 4 bases and J by 4 bases, with 3 bases left in between. This clone was recorded once. The sequenced sample was peripheral blood. The TCR comes from a woman in her sixties with acute or convalescent COVID-19. The chain has TRBV7-3 and TRBJ2-3; no definite D call. The CDR3 loop is CASSSSDTQYF. The CDR3 DNA sequence: TGTGCCAGCAGCTCTTCAGATACGCAGTATTTT. The full variable domain, with the rest looked up from reference TRBV7-3 and TRBJ2-3, is GAGVSQTPSNKVTEKGKYVELRCDPISGHTALYWYRQSLGQGPEFLIYFQGTGAADDSGLPNDRFFAVRPEGSVSTLKIQRTERGDSAVYLCASSSSDTQYFGPGTRLTVL.